This TCR beta chain emerged from a study of blood T cell repertoires in COVID-19. The overall study: PBMCs, B-cell-depleted T cells, or T cells provided the cDNA or gDNA that made up the material.

Cohorts were determined from participant-reported clinical history. The recovered donors of Cohort 3 showed two negative PCRs, clearance, or symptom resolution. Trimming pared 0 bases from V and 2 bases from J, leaving 10 bases between. CDR3 length: 14 residues. CDR1 and CDR2 from the germline V gene are GTSNPN and SVGIG (reference sequence). Clones were read by immunoSEQ multiplex PCR, and TCRdb kept only the in-frame ones, dropping some. Among over 250,000 clones, around nine tenths were seen once, and the ten largest hold 8.8%. The chain links TRBV30 to TRBJ1-2, with D perhaps matching TRBD1 (5 bases). The source material was PBMCs or T cells enriched from blood (not recorded which). The TCR comes from a man aged 40-49 years who had recovered from COVID-19. The CDR3 region has the DNA TGTGCCTGGAGTGTGATGGGGCAGAACTATGGCTACACCTTC. Its translation: CAWSVMGQNYGYTF. The full variable domain, rest sourced from reference TRBV30 and TRBJ1-2, is SQTIHQWPATLVQPVGSPLSLECTVEGTSNPNLYWYRQAAGRGLQLLFYSVGIGQISSEVPQNLSASRPQDRQFILSSKKLLLSDSGFYLCAWSVMGQNYGYTFGSGTRLTVV.